This section outlines one T cell receptor beta chain sequence together with its context. Its antigen is still unknown. The data were taken from a study of cytomegalovirus exposure and HLA in healthy donors. Each donor was healthy, and each was a bone marrow donor. Use of 60 Vbeta and 13 Jbeta primers characterized the PCR. Generated by immunoSEQ multiplex PCR, the TCRdb table keeps only in-frame clones and is missing some. This sample has approximately 120,000 clones; roughly 76% occur once, and the top ten carry about 8%. Whole-study results and caveats: In an earlier analysis, most TCR beta V segments were productive about 87% or about 30% of the time.

The CDR3 is 14 amino acids. With 2 bases clipped from V and 9 bases from J, the junction kept 7 bases outside the gene matches. Germline CDR1 SNHLY, CDR2 FYNNEI. The TCR comes from a woman between 50 and 59 years old in good health and CMV-seropositive. Sequencing was done on a sample of PBMCs. This sequence joins TRBV2 and TRBJ2-1, with TRBD1 matching 7 bases. CDR3 nucleotide sequence: TGTGCCAGCAGTGAAAGGGGGCAGGGCCCTGAGCAGTTCTTC. Amino acids: CASSERGQGPEQFF.